The present T cell receptor (beta chain) was sequenced within a study of neurological immune-mediated disorders. This CDR3 contains 16 residues. J was trimmed by 3 bases and V by 0 bases; bases with no gene match: 7. Per the germline V gene, CDR1 is DFQATT and CDR2 is SNEGSKA (reference sequence). The cDNA came from 5'RACE with 10-nucleotide random UMIs. TCRdb re-called the 5' RACE reads with MiXCR, one entry per CDR3 protein. The data hold around 76,000 distinct CDR3 sequences, with around 9.6% observed a single time. Study conclusions and caveats: The most TCR clonal expansion was seen in HTLV-1-associated myelopathy, whereas the least was seen in multiple sclerosis, below the level in healthy controls.

This clonotype was recorded many times. Its specificity is unknown. Time point described: longitudinal time-point 1 (baseline). The chain carries TRBV20-1 and TRBJ2-7, with 11 bases that match TRBD2. Sequencing was carried out using PBMCs. The sequence was obtained from a young man in good health. CDR3 bases: TGCAGTGCTAGAGATCTGGCTAGCGGGAGGTTCTACGAGCAGTACTTC. Translation: CSARDLASGRFYEQYF.